This is a list of T cell receptor beta chains from one sample in a study of cytomegalovirus exposure and HLA in healthy donors. Libraries were prepared by immunoSEQ multiplex PCR; TCRdb keeps only in-frame clonotypes and omits some of them. The sample has roughly 300,000 clones; roughly 88% are singletons. The sample taken for sequencing was PBMCs. The source is a man in his forties in good health and CMV-seropositive. Each CDR3 is given with its conserved first and last residue. A D gene is named only where the DNA matches it firmly. Some rows mark clone size as missing; the rest say once, few, many or name a class of expanded clone.

CDR3nt: TGTGCCAGCAGTGACTCTAACAGCCACACAGATACGCAGTATTTT; CDR3aa: CASSDSNSHTDTQYF; v_gene: TRBV6-4; j_gene: TRBJ2-3; abundance: -; d_gene: -; len: 15
CDR3nt: TGTGCCAGCAGTCCAACCCCCGGGACAGGGCCCACTGAAGCTTTCTTT; CDR3aa: CASSPTPGTGPTEAFF; v_gene: TRBV28; j_gene: TRBJ1-1; abundance: -; d_gene: TRBD1; len: 16
CDR3nt: TGTGCCAGCAGTGAACAGGGGCCCGCGGGCAATGAGCAGTTCTTC; CDR3aa: CASSEQGPAGNEQFF; v_gene: TRBV6-1; j_gene: TRBJ2-1; abundance: once; d_gene: -; len: 15
CDR3nt: TGTGCCAGCAGCGTAATGGAGGGAACCTACAATGAGCAGTTCTTC; CDR3aa: CASSVMEGTYNEQFF; v_gene: TRBV9; j_gene: TRBJ2-1; abundance: -; d_gene: -; len: 15
CDR3nt: TGTGCCAGCAGCCCCTGGACAGGGGGGAGAAACATTCAGTACTTC; CDR3aa: CASSPWTGGRNIQYF; v_gene: TRBV5-8; j_gene: TRBJ2-4; abundance: -; d_gene: TRBD1; len: 15
CDR3nt: TGTGCCAGCAGCTTGTTGGCCTCTGGTGAGCAGTTCTTC; CDR3aa: CASSLLASGEQFF; v_gene: TRBV5-6; j_gene: TRBJ2-1; abundance: few; d_gene: -; len: 13
CDR3nt: TGTGCCAGCAGCTTAGGGCTGGGTGTAGCAAGCACAGATACGCAGTATTTT; CDR3aa: CASSLGLGVASTDTQYF; v_gene: TRBV11-2; j_gene: TRBJ2-3; abundance: -; d_gene: -; len: 17
CDR3nt: TGTGCCAGCAGTGGACAGCCAGACACCGGGGAGCTGTTTTTT; CDR3aa: CASSGQPDTGELFF; v_gene: TRBV7-3; j_gene: TRBJ2-2; abundance: -; d_gene: -; len: 14
CDR3nt: TGCGCCAGCAGTCCCGGCACTGAAGCTTTCTTT; CDR3aa: CASSPGTEAFF; v_gene: TRBV10-2; j_gene: TRBJ1-1; abundance: -; d_gene: -; len: 11
CDR3nt: TGTGCCAGTAGTATATTGGCGGTTTTTGTTAATGAAGCTTTCTTT; CDR3aa: CASSILAVFVNEAFF; v_gene: TRBV19; j_gene: TRBJ1-1; abundance: -; d_gene: -; len: 15
CDR3nt: TGTGCCAGTGCGAGGGCAGCTAGCACAGATACGCAGTATTTT; CDR3aa: CASARAASTDTQYF; v_gene: TRBV5-4; j_gene: TRBJ2-3; abundance: -; d_gene: -; len: 14
CDR3nt: TGTGCCAGCAGCCCAGGACAGGGGAGGTTCAACGAAAAACTGTTTTTT; CDR3aa: CASSPGQGRFNEKLFF; v_gene: TRBV13; j_gene: TRBJ1-4; abundance: once; d_gene: TRBD1; len: 16
CDR3nt: TGTGCCAGCAGTTCCACCTTCGGGACAGGGGTCTACACCTTC; CDR3aa: CASSSTFGTGVYTF; v_gene: TRBV6-6; j_gene: TRBJ1-2; abundance: -; d_gene: TRBD1; len: 14
CDR3nt: TGCGCCAGCAGCTCCGGGACTACGAGTAGGGAGCTGTTTTTT; CDR3aa: CASSSGTTSRELFF; v_gene: TRBV5-1; j_gene: TRBJ2-2; abundance: -; d_gene: TRBD2; len: 14
CDR3nt: TGTGCCAGCAGTGGGGGCATGGACTCAATCGGGCATGGCTACACCTTC; CDR3aa: CASSGGMDSIGHGYTF; v_gene: TRBV7-9; j_gene: TRBJ1-2; abundance: -; d_gene: -; len: 16
CDR3nt: TGTGCCAGCAGTTACGGACAAATCCCCCCCTACGAGCAGTACTTC; CDR3aa: CASSYGQIPPYEQYF; v_gene: TRBV6-5; j_gene: TRBJ2-7; abundance: -; d_gene: -; len: 15
CDR3nt: TGTGCCAGCAGCTTAGTTTGGACAGGGCTCTACGAGCAGTACTTC; CDR3aa: CASSLVWTGLYEQYF; v_gene: TRBV7-2; j_gene: TRBJ2-7; abundance: once; d_gene: TRBD1; len: 15